Presented here are 2 T cell receptor beta chains from one specimen sequenced in a study of identical twins listed by TCRdb under 2016. Libraries were constructed by 5' RACE. The listed sequencing device is Illumina HiSeq 2000. TCRdb reran the public reads through fastp at Q25 and MiXCR, keeping productive beta chains. Records with the same CDR3 protein are collapsed into one entry carrying the most frequent genes and DNA. The sample data list over 250,000 distinct CDR3 sequences, and 7.5% to 9.5% of these were observed just once. The ten largest clones take up roughly 7% of the sample. Separately, the same data were catalogued under a study of yellow fever vaccine responses in identical twins.

The sample comprised CD8+ T cells sorted from blood. Receptors were obtained from a woman aged 18-29 years in good health.

This rearrangement joins TRBV3-1 to TRBJ1-4; 8 nucleotides match TRBD1. Germline V gives CDR1 LGHDT, CDR2 YNNKEL (reference sequence). The length of the CDR3 is 18 residues. The J segment lost 0 bases and the V segment lost 4 bases, leaving 10 bases of the junction unmatched. CDR3 nucleotide sequence: TGTGCCAGCAGCCCCGGGACAGGAGGACCTGCAACTAATGAAAAACTGTTTTTT. Its translation: CASSPGTGGPATNEKLFF. Full variable domain (rest looked up from reference TRBV3-1 and TRBJ1-4): DTAVSQTPKYLVTQMGNDKSIKCEQNLGHDTMYWYKQDSKKFLKIMFSYNNKELIINETVPNRFSPKSPDKAHLNLHINSLELGDSAVYFCASSPGTGGPATNEKLFFGSGTQLSVL.

This clonotype has only a few counts. V is TRBV11-2 and J is TRBJ2-5; the D gene is possibly TRBD2 (5 bases). The CDR3 sequence is 15 residues long. CDR1 is SGHAT and CDR2 is FQNNGV in the germline V gene. Trimming took 5 bases from V and 6 from J, leaving 19 bases between them. DNA of the CDR3: TGTGCCAGCAGCATAAACTTAGGTAGCGTGCAGACCCAGTACTTC. The encoded protein is CASSINLGSVQTQYF.